The subject of this entry is one TCR beta chain. This entry comes from a study of blood T cell repertoires in COVID-19. Study in general: From T cells, B-cell-depleted T cells, or PBMCs came the material, which was cDNA or gDNA.

Original processing methods: By means of reference gene primer amplification, nucleated cell counts were estimated. The table came from immunoSEQ multiplex PCR; TCRdb's copy has only in-frame clones and leaves some out. The V and J calls and clone size were taken over from that table, and D and trimming were inferred from the DNA. The table records 52,000 or so clones, more than 75% of them present only once. The V and J ends lost 2 bases and 3 bases respectively, with 14 bases between them. CDR3 size: 15 residues. The V gene's germline CDR1 is LGHDT and CDR2 YNNKEL (reference sequence). The sequence came from a human donor in a cohort sampled during active COVID-19. The chain links TRBV3-1 (or the pseudogene TRBV3-2) to TRBJ2-7, with D possibly matching TRBD1 (5 bases). Sequenced sample: peripheral blood. CDR3 DNA sequence: TGTGCCAGCAGCCAATCAGGGCGCCTCTTCTACGAGCAGTACTTC. Translating gives CASSQSGRLFYEQYF.